This T cell receptor beta chain was obtained from a study of PD-1 blockade in classical Hodgkin lymphoma. Study outcomes and limitations: Individuals who commenced nivolumab within less than 1 year of ASCT were excluded.

With regard to this clone: Its antigen is not known.

The germline gives CDR1 MDHEN, CDR2 SYDVKM. The CDR3 contains 13 residues. V was cut by 8 bases and J by 2 bases, with 10 bases left in between. The assay was immunoSEQ multiplex PCR, and TCRdb's table has in-frame clones only and misses some. The data hold about 98,000 clones, with roughly 92% observed a single time. Relapse was seen in all patients after autologous stem cell transplantation, and brentuximab vedotin exposure was variable. The chain is built from TRBV28 and TRBJ2-1; D gene uncertain. The source of this sequence is a human donor with classical Hodgkin lymphoma. Here the sequenced sample was peripheral blood mononuclear cells (PBMCs), taken at baseline. The CDR3 DNA reads as TGTGCCAGCTTTCGGGCCACCTACAATGAGCAGTTCTTC. Protein sequence: CASFRATYNEQFF.